Listed here is a single T cell receptor beta chain. The data derive from a study of patients and donors after allogeneic stem cell transplantation. The CDR3 contains 15 residues. Germline loops: CDR1 MGHDK, CDR2 SYGVNS. V shed 2 bases, J shed 5 bases, and the junction held 7 bases outside the gene matches. From the RT-PCR reads, TCRdb called clonotypes with MiXCR, one entry per CDR3 protein. Seen here are more than 850,000 distinct CDR3 sequences, about 20% observed once, and the top ten hold roughly 6%. This chain joins TRBV25-1 and TRBJ2-7; 9 bases fit TRBD1. What was sequenced was blood, either unsorted or a sorted T cell fraction (not recorded which). The source is a human donor who was either an allogeneic HSCT recipient or a stem cell or donor lymphocyte infusion donor (not recorded which). It is not recorded whose cells these are; they may come from a transplant donor. CDR3 residues: CASSEVGTGKDEQYF. The CDR3 DNA reads TGTGCCAGCAGTGAAGTAGGGACAGGGAAAGACGAGCAGTACTTC.